One sample yielded the 9 T cell receptor beta chains listed below, sequenced in a study of blood T cell repertoires in COVID-19 (dated by TCRdb to 2018 to 2021). Library method: the immunoSEQ multiplex PCR assay. TCRdb limited this immuneACCESS table to in-frame rearrangements with V and J called. A share of clones is missing; checked studies link under half to unresolved V genes, and the rest is unexplained. In this sample the table shows around 63,000 clones, around 67% of which occur a single time. The ten top clones hold more than 15% of the sample. Sequencing was performed on peripheral blood. These receptors all come from a woman in her 50s with active or convalescent COVID-19.

V usage is TRBV2 and J usage is TRBJ2-1, with no clear D. V was pared by 6 bases and J by 8 bases, with 14 bases between. Germline V lookup: CDR1 SNHLY, CDR2 FYNNEI. This CDR3 has 13 residues. CDR3 sequence reads: CASRWAQLYEQFF. CDR3 DNA: TGTGCCAGCAGATGGGCCCAATTATATGAGCAGTTCTTC.

The chain recombines TRBV7-2 with TRBJ1-1; D gene ambiguous. The CDR3 has 13 amino acids. CDR1 is SGHTA and CDR2 is FQGNSA in the germline V gene. V dropped 3 bases and J dropped 3 bases, with 8 bases sitting between them. CDR3 nucleotide sequence: TGTGCCAGCAGCTTTGGGGAGGACACTGAAGCTTTCTTT. Translation: CASSFGEDTEAFF.

For the CDR3, the DNA is TGCGCCAGCAGCTTGTGGACAGGTCTTAGCACAGATACGCAGTATTTT. The encoded protein is CASSLWTGLSTDTQYF. The chain is built from TRBV5-1 and TRBJ2-3; TRBD1 matches 7 bases. The V gene end was trimmed by 1 base and the J gene end by 0 bases; junction bases not matched to a gene: 5. Germline V gene data show CDR1 as SGHRS and CDR2 as YFSETQ. CDR3 size: 16 residues.

This chain links TRBV12-5 with TRBJ2-3, with 9 bases lining up with TRBD1. Germline CDR1 is LGHNT and CDR2 is FRNRAP. This CDR3 is 13 amino acids long. J was trimmed by 0 bases and V by 10 bases; bases with no gene match: 2. CDR3 region: CATGQGSTDTQYF. The CDR3 DNA follows: TGTGCTACCGGACAGGGGAGCACAGATACGCAGTATTTT.

The chain links TRBV7-2 to TRBJ1-5; D is possibly TRBD1 (5 bases). The V end lost 5 bases, the J end lost 0 bases, and 23 bases lay between the germline ends. This CDR3 has 19 residues. CDR1 is SGHTA, CDR2 FQGNSA, per germline. The CDR3 region has the DNA TGTGCCAGCAGCCCCCTGTTGGGGTGGGGGGTTTATAGCAATCAGCCCCAGCATTTT. Its protein is CASSPLLGWGVYSNQPQHF.

This chain's CDR3 is CTSSQEWQGRAYGYTF. In nucleotides, the CDR3 is TGCACCAGCAGCCAAGAATGGCAGGGGCGGGCCTATGGCTACACCTTC. This chain links TRBV1 with TRBJ1-2; the DNA was not compared with TRBD1, the D call given in the table. TRBV1 counts as a pseudogene. This CDR3 is 16 amino acids long.

The sample holds many counts of this clone. This rearrangement joins TRBV2 to TRBJ2-3; perhaps TRBD2 as D (5 bases). This CDR3 is built from 12 residues. Germline CDR1 and CDR2: SNHLY and FYNNEI. Trimming took off 2 bases at V and 10 bases at J, with 10 bases between the two ends. For the CDR3, the DNA is TGTGCCAGCAGTGAACTGGAGAGGGCGCAGTATTTT. It codes for CASSELERAQYF.

This clone was detected only once. CDR3 region: CASSLGAGAPPGELFF. The CDR3 DNA is TGCGCCAGCAGCTTGGGGGCGGGAGCACCCCCCGGGGAGCTGTTTTTT. The chain joins TRBV5-1 to TRBJ2-2, with 7 positions matching TRBD2. V trimming: 0 bases; J trimming: 6 bases; junction bases outside the gene matches: 8. This CDR3 spans 16 amino acids. Germline-derived CDR1 and CDR2 are SGHRS and YFSETQ.

V is TRBV29-1 and J is TRBJ2-2; perhaps TRBD1 as D (5 bases). This CDR3 has 13 residues. V lost 4 bases and J 1 base, leaving 7 bases between the germline ends. Looked up from germline, CDR1 is SQVTM and CDR2 is ANQGSEA. The CDR3 DNA is TGCAGCGTTGGGCAGGGGAACACCGGGGAGCTGTTTTTT. Translating gives CSVGQGNTGELFF.